Listed below are T cell receptor beta chains from one sample, sequenced in a study of blood T cells in healthy people across ages. TCRdb reprocessed the 5' RACE reads with MiXCR, giving one entry per CDR3 protein. The sample contains hundreds of thousands of distinct CDR3 sequences, 40% to 65% of which appear only once. The material sequenced was blood. Every receptor here comes from a woman over 75 in good health. Both conserved end residues are part of each CDR3.

V	length	J	CDR3
TRBV7-9	14	TRBJ1-6	CASSFGSENSPLHF
TRBV12-3/TRBV12-4	16	TRBJ2-4	CASSPTGPIAKNIQYF
TRBV29-1	13	TRBJ2-5	CSVGTSGSETQYF
TRBV6-2/TRBV6-3	15	TRBJ2-7	CASSYPRQGKYEQYF
TRBV24-1	16	TRBJ2-3	CATSDLGQGYGDTQYF
TRBV14	16	TRBJ1-2	CASSLYTGATKGGYTF
TRBV2	15	TRBJ2-5	CASSEGGGGLATQYF
TRBV6-1	15	TRBJ2-1	CASSQATSGANEQFF
TRBV5-6	12	TRBJ1-6	CASSRAPTPLHF
TRBV28	13	TRBJ2-1	CASTEGDFYEQFF
TRBV29-1	12	TRBJ2-5	CSVGDTKETQYF
TRBV7-2	15	TRBJ2-2	CASSPLGVNTGELFF
TRBV6-5	14	TRBJ2-1	CASSFDLLNNEQFF
TRBV15	17	TRBJ2-1	CATSRDLGGTPLNEQFF
TRBV12-3/TRBV12-4	14	TRBJ2-7	CASSPGTNSYEQYF
TRBV29-1	12	TRBJ1-1	CSVYGGNTEAFF
TRBV28	11	TRBJ1-2	CASRRNRGYTF
TRBV9	16	TRBJ2-3	CASSVVASGSLDTQYF
TRBV20-1	14	TRBJ2-5	CSARDPGGGETQYF
TRBV6-2/TRBV6-3	16	TRBJ2-1	CASSHPQGNPYNEQFF
TRBV20-1	13	TRBJ1-1	CSARGGNNTEAFF
TRBV29-1	15	TRBJ2-2	CSVEDLGLRGGELFF
TRBV6-2/TRBV6-3	13	TRBJ2-1	CASRRGGFNEQFF
TRBV2	15	TRBJ1-4	CASSEVRGTNEKLFF
TRBV7-9	14	TRBJ2-7	CASSSWGSSYEQYF
TRBV7-2	16	TRBJ2-3	CASSLGMGLGTDTQYF
TRBV29-1	14	TRBJ2-1	CSVDRLAGGYEQFF
TRBV7-2	12	TRBJ1-1	CASSFSGGLAFF